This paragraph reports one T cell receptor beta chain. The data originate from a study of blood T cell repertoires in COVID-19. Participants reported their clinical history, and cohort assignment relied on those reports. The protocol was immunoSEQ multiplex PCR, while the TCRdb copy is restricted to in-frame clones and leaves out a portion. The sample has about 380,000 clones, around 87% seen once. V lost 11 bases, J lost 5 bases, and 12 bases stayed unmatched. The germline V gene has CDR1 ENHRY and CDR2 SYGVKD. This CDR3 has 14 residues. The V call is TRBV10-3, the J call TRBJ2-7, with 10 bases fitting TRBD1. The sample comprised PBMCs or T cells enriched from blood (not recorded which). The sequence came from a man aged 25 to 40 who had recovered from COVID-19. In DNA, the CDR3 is TGTGCCTCAGGGGGTCATGGACAGGGGGACGAGCAGTACTTC. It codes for CASGGHGQGDEQYF.